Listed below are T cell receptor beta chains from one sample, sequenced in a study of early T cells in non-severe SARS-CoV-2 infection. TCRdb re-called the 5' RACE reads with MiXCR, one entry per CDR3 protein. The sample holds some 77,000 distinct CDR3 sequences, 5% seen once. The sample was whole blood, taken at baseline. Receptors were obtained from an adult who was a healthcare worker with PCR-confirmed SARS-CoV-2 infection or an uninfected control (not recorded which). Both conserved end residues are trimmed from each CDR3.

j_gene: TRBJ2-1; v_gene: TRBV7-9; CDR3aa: ATRVNNEQF
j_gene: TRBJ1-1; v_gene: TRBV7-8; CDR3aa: ASSLDRGLNTEAF
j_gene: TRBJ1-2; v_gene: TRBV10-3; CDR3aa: AISESEGIYGYT
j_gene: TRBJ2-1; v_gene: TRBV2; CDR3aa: ASNFAGTGPVEQF
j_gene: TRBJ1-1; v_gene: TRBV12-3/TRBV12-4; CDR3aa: ASSLGAATEAF
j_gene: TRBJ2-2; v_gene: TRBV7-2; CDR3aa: ASSPPWVGELF
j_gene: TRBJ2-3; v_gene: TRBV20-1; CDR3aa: SANPGQGSTDTQY
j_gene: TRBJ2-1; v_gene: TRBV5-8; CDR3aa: ASSLGLAGTNEQF
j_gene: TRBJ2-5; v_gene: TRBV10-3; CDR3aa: AISESWVSDRQSETQY
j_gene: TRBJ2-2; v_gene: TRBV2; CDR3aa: ASRLQATGELF
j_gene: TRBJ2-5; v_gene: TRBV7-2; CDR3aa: ASSPEDNQETQY
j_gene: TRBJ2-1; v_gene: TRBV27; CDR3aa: ASSLSIGYEQF
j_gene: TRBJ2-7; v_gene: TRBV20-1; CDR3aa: SARPPTRHEQY
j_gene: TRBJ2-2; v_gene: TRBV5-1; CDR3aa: ASSLPQGELF
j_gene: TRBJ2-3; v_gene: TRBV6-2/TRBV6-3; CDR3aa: ASSDFPDTDTQY
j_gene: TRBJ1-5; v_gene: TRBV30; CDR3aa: AWSLDSNQPQH
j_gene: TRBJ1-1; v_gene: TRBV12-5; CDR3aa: ASGYNTEAF
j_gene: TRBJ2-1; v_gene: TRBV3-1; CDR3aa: ASSQVGRGRNEQF
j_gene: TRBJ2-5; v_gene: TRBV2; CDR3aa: ASSEEAGVETQY
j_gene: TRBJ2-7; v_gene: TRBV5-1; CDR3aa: ASSLVRLAGVYEQY
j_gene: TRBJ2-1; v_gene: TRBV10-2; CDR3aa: ASGRSHPEQF
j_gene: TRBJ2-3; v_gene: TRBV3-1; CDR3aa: ASSRFVGGTDTQY
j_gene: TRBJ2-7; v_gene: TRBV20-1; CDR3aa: SARDRERSYEQY
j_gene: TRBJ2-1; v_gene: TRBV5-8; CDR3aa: ASSSWGTSGEQF
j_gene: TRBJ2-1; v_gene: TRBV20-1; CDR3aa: RAPGGSDDEQF
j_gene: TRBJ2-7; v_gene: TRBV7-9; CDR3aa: ASTGGGPFEQY
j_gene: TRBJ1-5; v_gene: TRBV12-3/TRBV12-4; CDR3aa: ASSNGRGNQPQH
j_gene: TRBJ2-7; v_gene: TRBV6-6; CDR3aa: ASSYLDSGSLTYEQY
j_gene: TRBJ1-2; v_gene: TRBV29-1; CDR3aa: SVGYSGRSYGYT
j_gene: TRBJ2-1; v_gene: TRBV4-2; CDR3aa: ASSQDAGAYNEQF
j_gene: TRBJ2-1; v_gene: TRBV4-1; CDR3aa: ASSREGQTYNEQF
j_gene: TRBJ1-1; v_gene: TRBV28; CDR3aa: ASSIPTGVAF